The rows below give T cell receptor beta chains drawn from one sample of a study of cytomegalovirus exposure and HLA in healthy donors. Measured with immunoSEQ multiplex PCR; TCRdb has only the in-frame clones, and not every one. The sample comprises roughly 230,000 clones, less than 95% of which are singletons, and 3.1% rests with the top ten. Sequencing was done on a sample of PBMCs. Receptors were obtained from a woman in her thirties in good health and CMV-seronegative. Each CDR3 is given with its conserved first and last residue. A D gene is named only where the DNA matches it firmly. Clone size is not always given. Where it is, it says once, few, many or a class for expanded clones.

.	.	TRBV27	TRBJ2-7	TGTGCCAGCAGTTTATCCGGCCTCCCCTACGAGCAGTACTTC	CASSLSGLPYEQYF
.	.	TRBV27	TRBJ1-2	TGTGCCAGCAGTACCCGCCTCGGGCAGGACTATGGCTACACCTTC	CASSTRLGQDYGYTF
.	.	TRBV13	TRBJ2-1	TGTGCCAGCACCACGGGCTACTCCTACAATGAGCAGTTCTTC	CASTTGYSYNEQFF
.	TRBD2	TRBV5-1	TRBJ2-7	TGCGCCAGCAGCCCCGAGGCGGGAGGCCTCCCCTACGAGCAGTACTTC	CASSPEAGGLPYEQYF
.	TRBD1	TRBV27	TRBJ2-7	TGTGCCAGCAGTGCATCCGGGACAGGGTCCTACGAGCAGTACTTC	CASSASGTGSYEQYF
.	TRBD2	TRBV13	TRBJ2-1	TGTGCCAGCAGCTTAGAGGGCCTAGCGGACAATGAGCAGTTCTTC	CASSLEGLADNEQFF
.	.	TRBV5-6	TRBJ2-4	TGTGCCAGCAGCGCCCGAACTATAGCCAAAAACATTCAGTACTTC	CASSARTIAKNIQYF
.	TRBD1	TRBV9	TRBJ1-4	TGTGCCAGCAGCCCAGGACAGGGGGTTGAAAAACTGTTTTTT	CASSPGQGVEKLFF
.	TRBD1	TRBV18	TRBJ2-6	TGTGCCAGCTCACCAACAGGGGGCTCTGGGGCCAACGTCCTGACTTTC	CASSPTGGSGANVLTF
.	TRBD2	TRBV25-1	TRBJ2-2	TGTGCCAGCAGTGGTACTAGCGGGAGTGACACCGGGGAGCTGTTTTTT	CASSGTSGSDTGELFF
.	.	TRBV9	TRBJ1-2	TGTGCCAGCAGCGTTAGTACGTCCGGCTCTCGTTATGGCTACACCTTC	CASSVSTSGSRYGYTF
.	.	TRBV7-2	TRBJ2-3	TGTGCCAGCAGCAGCAGCAGGATGGAGCAGTATTTT	CASSSSRMEQYF
once	TRBD1	TRBV15	TRBJ2-7	TGTGCCACCAGCAGAACCGGGACAGGGTACGAGCAGTACTTC	CATSRTGTGYEQYF
.	TRBD1	TRBV2	TRBJ2-5	TGTGCCAGCAGTGAGGGGGACAGGGGGTACCAAGAGACCCAGTACTTC	CASSEGDRGYQETQYF
.	TRBD2	TRBV7-9	TRBJ2-7	TGTGCCAGCAGGCTAGCGGGGAGCTCCTACGAGCAGTACTTC	CASRLAGSSYEQYF
.	.	TRBV6-1	TRBJ1-2	TGTGCCAGCACCATAGATAACTATGGCTACACCTTC	CASTIDNYGYTF
.	.	TRBV11-3	TRBJ1-1	TGTGCCAGCAGCTTAGGAGGGAGTTGGACAGACCCCACTGAAGCTTTCTTT	CASSLGGSWTDPTEAFF
.	.	TRBV6-5	TRBJ1-2	TGTGCCAGCAGTTACTCGGGGGATACGAACTATGGCTACACCTTC	CASSYSGDTNYGYTF
.	.	TRBV28	TRBJ1-4	TGTGCCAGCAGCCCCGGGACACCTAATGAAAAACTGTTTTTT	CASSPGTPNEKLFF
.	TRBD2	TRBV27	TRBJ2-1	TGTGCCTCCCGCCTAGCGGGAGATGTAAATGAGCAGTTCTTC	CASRLAGDVNEQFF
.	.	TRBV18	TRBJ2-5	TGTGCCAGCTCACCGAGGCCGGCCCAAGAGACCCAGTACTTC	CASSPRPAQETQYF
.	.	TRBV19	TRBJ2-1	TGTGCCAGTAGGCTAAAACATAGCTCCTACAATGAGCAGTTCTTC	CASRLKHSSYNEQFF